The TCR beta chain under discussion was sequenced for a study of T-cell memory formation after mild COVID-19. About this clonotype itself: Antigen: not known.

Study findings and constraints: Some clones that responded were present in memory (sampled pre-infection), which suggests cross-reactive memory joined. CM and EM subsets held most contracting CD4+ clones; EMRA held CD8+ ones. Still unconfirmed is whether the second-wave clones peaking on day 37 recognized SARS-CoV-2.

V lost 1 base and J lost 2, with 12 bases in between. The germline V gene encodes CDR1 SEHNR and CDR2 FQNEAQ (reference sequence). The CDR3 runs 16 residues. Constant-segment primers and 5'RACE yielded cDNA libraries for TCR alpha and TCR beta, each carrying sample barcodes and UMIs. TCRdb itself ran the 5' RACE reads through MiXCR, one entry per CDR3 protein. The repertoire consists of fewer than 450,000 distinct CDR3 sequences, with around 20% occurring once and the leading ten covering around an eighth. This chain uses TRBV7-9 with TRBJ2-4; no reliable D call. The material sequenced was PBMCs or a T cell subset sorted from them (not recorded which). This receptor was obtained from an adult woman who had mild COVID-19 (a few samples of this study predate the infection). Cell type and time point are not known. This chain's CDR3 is CASSLVGRETKNIQYF. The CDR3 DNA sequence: TGTGCCAGCAGCTTAGTTGGGCGTGAGACCAAAAACATTCAGTACTTC.